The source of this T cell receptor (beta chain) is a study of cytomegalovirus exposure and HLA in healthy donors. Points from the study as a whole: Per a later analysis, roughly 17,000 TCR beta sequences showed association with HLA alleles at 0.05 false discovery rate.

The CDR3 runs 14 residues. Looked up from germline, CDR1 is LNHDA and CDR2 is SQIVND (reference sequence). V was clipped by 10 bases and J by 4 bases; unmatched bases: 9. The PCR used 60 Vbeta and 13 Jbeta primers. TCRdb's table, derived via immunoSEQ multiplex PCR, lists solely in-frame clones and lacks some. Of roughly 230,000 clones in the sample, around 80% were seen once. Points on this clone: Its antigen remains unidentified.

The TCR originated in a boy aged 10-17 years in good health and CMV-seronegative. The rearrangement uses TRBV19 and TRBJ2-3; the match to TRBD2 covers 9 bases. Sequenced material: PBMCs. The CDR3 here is CATTRTSVADTQYF. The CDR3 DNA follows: TGTGCCACCACGAGGACTAGCGTTGCAGATACGCAGTATTTT.